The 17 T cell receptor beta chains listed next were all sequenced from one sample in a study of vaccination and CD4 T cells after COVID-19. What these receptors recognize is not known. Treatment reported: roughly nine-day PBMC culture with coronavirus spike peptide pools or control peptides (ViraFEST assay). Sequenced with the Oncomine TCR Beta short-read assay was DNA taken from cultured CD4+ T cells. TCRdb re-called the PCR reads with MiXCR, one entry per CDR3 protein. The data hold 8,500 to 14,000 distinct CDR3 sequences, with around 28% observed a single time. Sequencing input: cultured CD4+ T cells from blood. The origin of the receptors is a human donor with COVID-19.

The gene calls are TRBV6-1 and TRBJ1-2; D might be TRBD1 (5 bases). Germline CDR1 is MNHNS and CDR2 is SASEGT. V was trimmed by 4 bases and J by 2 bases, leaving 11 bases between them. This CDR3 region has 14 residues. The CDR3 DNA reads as TGTGCCAGCAGTGCGCAGGGAATCAACTATGGCTACACCTTC. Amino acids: CASSAQGINYGYTF.

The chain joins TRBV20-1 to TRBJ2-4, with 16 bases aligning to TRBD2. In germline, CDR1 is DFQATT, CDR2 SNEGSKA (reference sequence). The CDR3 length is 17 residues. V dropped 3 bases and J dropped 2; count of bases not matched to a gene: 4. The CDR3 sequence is CSASGTSGGATKNIQYF. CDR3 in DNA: TGCAGTGCTAGCGGGACTAGCGGGGGGGCGACCAAAAACATTCAGTACTTC.

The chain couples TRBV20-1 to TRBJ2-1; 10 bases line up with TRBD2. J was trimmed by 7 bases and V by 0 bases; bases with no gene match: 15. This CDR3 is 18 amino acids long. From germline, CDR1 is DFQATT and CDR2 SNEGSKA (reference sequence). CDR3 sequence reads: CSARDPVSGGCGANEQFF. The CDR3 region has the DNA TGCAGTGCTAGAGATCCGGTTAGCGGGGGGTGCGGGGCGAATGAGCAGTTCTTC.

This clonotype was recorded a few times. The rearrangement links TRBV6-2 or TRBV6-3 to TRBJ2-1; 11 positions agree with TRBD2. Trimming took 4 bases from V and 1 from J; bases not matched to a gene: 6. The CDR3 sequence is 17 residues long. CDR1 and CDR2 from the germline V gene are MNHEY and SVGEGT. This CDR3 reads CASSSDSGGASYNEQFF. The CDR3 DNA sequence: TGTGCCAGCAGTTCCGATAGCGGGGGGGCGTCCTACAATGAGCAGTTCTTC.

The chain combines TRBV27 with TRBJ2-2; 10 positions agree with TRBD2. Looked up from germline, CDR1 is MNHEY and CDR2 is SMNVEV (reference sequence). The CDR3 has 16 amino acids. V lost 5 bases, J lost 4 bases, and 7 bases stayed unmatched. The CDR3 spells CASSKRLAGRTGELFF. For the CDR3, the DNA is TGTGCCAGCAGTAAACGACTAGCGGGTCGCACCGGGGAGCTGTTTTTT.

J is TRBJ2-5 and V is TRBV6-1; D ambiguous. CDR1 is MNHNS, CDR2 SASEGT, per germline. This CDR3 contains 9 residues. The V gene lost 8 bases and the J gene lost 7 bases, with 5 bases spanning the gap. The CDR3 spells CASSGTQYF. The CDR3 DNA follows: TGTGCCAGCTCGGGGACCCAGTACTTC.

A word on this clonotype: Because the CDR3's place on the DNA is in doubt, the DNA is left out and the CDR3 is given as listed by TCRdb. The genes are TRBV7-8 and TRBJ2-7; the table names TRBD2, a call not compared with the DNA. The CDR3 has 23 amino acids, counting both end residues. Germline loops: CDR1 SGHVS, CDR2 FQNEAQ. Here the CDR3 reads CASGAGGLGPLSLRQQPNYEQYF.

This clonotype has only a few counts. CDR3 DNA: TGTGCCAGCACCCGACATCAAGGGGGCACTGAAGCTTTCTTT. It codes for CASTRHQGGTEAFF. The rearrangement uses TRBV2 and TRBJ1-1, with D maybe TRBD1 (6 bases). The V gene lost 7 bases and the J gene lost 4 bases, with 16 bases spanning the gap. This CDR3 contains 14 residues. Germline CDR1 is SNHLY and CDR2 is FYNNEI.

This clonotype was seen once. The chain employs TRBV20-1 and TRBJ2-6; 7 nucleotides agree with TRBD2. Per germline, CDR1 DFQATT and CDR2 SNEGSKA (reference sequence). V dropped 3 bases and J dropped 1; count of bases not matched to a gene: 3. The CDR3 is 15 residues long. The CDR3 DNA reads TGCAGTGCTAGGGGGGGGAGGTCTGGGGCCAACGTCCTGACTTTC. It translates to CSARGGRSGANVLTF.

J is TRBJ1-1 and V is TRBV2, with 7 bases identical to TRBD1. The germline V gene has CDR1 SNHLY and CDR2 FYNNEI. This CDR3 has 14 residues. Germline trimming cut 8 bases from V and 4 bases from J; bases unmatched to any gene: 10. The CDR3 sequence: CASDAQGVSTEAFF. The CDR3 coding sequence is TGTGCCAGCGACGCCCAGGGGGTCAGCACTGAAGCTTTCTTT.

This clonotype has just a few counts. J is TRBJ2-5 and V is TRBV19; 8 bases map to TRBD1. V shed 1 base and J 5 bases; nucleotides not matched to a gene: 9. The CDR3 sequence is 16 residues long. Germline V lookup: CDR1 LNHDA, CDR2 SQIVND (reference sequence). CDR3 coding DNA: TGTGCCAGTAGTATAGGACGACAGGGGTGGCAGGAGACCCAGTACTTC. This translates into CASSIGRQGWQETQYF.

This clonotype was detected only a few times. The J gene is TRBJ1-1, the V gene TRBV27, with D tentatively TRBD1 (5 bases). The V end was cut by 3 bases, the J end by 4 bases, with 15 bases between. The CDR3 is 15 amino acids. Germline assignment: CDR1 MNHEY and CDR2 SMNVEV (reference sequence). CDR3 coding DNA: TGTGCCAGCAGTTTTACCGGACTGGGGGTCACTGAAGCTTTCTTT. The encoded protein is CASSFTGLGVTEAFF.

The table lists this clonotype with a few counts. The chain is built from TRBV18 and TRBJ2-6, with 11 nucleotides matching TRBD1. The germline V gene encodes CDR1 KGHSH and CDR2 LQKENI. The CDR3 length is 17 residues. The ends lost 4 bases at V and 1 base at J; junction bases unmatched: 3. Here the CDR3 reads CASSRGTGGSGANVLTF. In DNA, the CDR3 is TGTGCCAGCTCACGGGGGACAGGGGGATCTGGGGCCAACGTCCTGACTTTC.

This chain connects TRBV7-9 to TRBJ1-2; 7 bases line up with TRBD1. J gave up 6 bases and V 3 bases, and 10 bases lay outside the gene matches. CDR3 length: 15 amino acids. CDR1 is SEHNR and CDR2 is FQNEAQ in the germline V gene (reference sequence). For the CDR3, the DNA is TGTGCCAGCAGCTTTCAGGGGGTGGCCTTGGATGGCTACACCTTC. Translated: CASSFQGVALDGYTF.

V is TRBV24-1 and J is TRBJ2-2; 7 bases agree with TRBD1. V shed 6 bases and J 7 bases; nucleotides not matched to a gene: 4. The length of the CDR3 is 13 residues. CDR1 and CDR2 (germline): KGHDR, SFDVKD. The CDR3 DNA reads TGTGCCACCAGTCCCGACAGGGACGGGGAGCTGTTTTTT. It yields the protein CATSPDRDGELFF.

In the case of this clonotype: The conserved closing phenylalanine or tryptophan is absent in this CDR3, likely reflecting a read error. This chain's CDR3 is CASSLSRLETQYL. CDR3 sequence (DNA): TGTGCCAGCAGCCTCTCCAGGCTGGAGACCCAGTACCTC. The chain employs TRBV7-3 and TRBJ2-5; D not resolved. CDR1 and CDR2 (germline): SGHTA, FQGTGA. The V end lost 5 bases, the J end lost 5 bases, and 12 bases lay between the germline ends. There are 13 residues in the CDR3.

This CDR3 is CASSLYGTGDSRDGYTF. The CDR3 nucleotides read TGCGCCAGCAGCTTGTATGGGACAGGGGACTCGCGGGATGGCTACACCTTC. V is TRBV5-1 and J is TRBJ1-2; TRBD1 matches 10 bases. The CDR3 consists of 17 residues. CDR1 is SGHRS and CDR2 is YFSETQ in the germline V gene. Germline trimming cut 1 base from V and 6 bases from J; bases unmatched to any gene: 12.